This T cell receptor beta chain was identified in a study of blood T cell repertoires in COVID-19 (TCRdb year 2020). Study-wide context: Samples from collaborators originated in the United States, Italy and Spain and spanned both the acute and convalescent phases of COVID-19. The material from the prospective study consisted of cDNA or gDNA derived from T cells, B-cell-depleted T cells, or PBMCs. The dataset comprised deeply sampled blood TCRbeta repertoires from subjects exposed to, actively infected with, or recovered from COVID-19. The repertoires were released in a freely available public database meant as a resource for research on the immune response to SARS-CoV-2. Samples came from the ongoing ImmuneRACE study (first 160 participants) plus 1,254 subjects from 6 global collaborators. A de-identified subject ID, COVID-19 status, age in years and sex were almost always included in the sample metadata. HLA class I and class II types, where available, came from metadata supplied by the sample provider rather than from assay-based typing. The full study reports these points: The quantity of clinical and demographic metadata differed by source and by participant and was supplied without curation.

This clone was counted once. The clone's antigen remains unknown. There are no base qualities to consult, and no much larger clone falls within one base. TCRbeta CDR3 regions were amplified from genomic DNA using the immunoSEQ Assay, a bias-controlled multiplex PCR. From the authors' description of their analysis: The number of nucleated cells in each sample was estimated by amplification of reference gene primers within the assay. Sequence reads were collapsed and filtered to measure the absolute abundance of every unique TCRbeta CDR3 rearrangement. For each sample, productive Simpson clonality was calculated as the square root of Simpson's diversity index across productive rearrangements. As stored in TCRdb, this immuneACCESS dataset retains in-frame rearrangements with V and J assigned. A fraction of the clones does not appear; measured against another copy, unresolved V genes explain less than half of the discrepancy, and the remainder lacks a known reason. V, J and clone size are taken as reported in that table, and D and trimming were inferred from the DNA itself. Present in this sample are roughly 200,000 clones, roughly 84% of which were seen just once. Approximately 10% of the sample belongs to the ten largest clones.

V is clipped by 8 bases and J by 0 bases, and the sequence between their germline boundaries is 10 bases long. Reading the germline V gene gives CDR1 ENHRY and CDR2 SYGVKD. The CDR3 goes from the cysteine to the phenylalanine over 13 residues. Kept here is only the CDR3 DNA, which spans 39 bases and is read in frame from base 1. In Seattle, one collaborating source enrolled patients while the infection was active and tracked those patients longitudinally over the course of disease. Collaborating institutions collected whole blood in K2EDTA tubes following their own protocols. For TCRbeta analysis, collaborators shipped samples in one of three forms: frozen whole blood, isolated PBMCs, or DNA extracted from either of those sample types.

The TCR originated in a woman aged 80 or older with COVID-19, enrolled during active disease. Sequencing used peripheral blood. The rearrangement joined TRBV10-3 to TRBJ1-1; D gene: possibly TRBD1, on 6 matching bases. The bases are TGTGCCATCGAGGACAGCATGAACACTGAAGCTTTCTTT. Its amino acids are CAIEDSMNTEAFF.